A selection of T cell receptor beta chains follows, all from one sample in a study of cytomegalovirus exposure and HLA in healthy donors. Sequencing was performed with immunoSEQ multiplex PCR; in TCRdb, only in-frame clones are kept and a portion is missing. The repertoire has about 140,000 clones, around 80% of them found once; the top ten carry about 27%. Sequencing input: PBMCs. The origin of the receptors is a young man in good health and CMV-seropositive. Each CDR3 is given without its conserved first and last residue. Fields, in order: J gene, V gene, CDR3 protein.

TRBJ2-7 | TRBV11-2 | ASSPGRQGANEQY
TRBJ1-1 | TRBV28 | ASSLTQENTEAF
TRBJ1-4 | TRBV11-2 | ASSLGDRGPANEKLF
TRBJ2-7 | TRBV7-3 | ASSLGQGSSYEQY
TRBJ2-3 | TRBV29-1 | SVEGGTSGLDTDTQY
TRBJ2-7 | TRBV4-1 | ASSQVAGELREQY
TRBJ1-1 | TRBV4-1 | ASSQDRWGRSTEAF
TRBJ2-1 | TRBV7-2 | ASSRREGVNNEQF
TRBJ2-7 | TRBV5-8 | ASSLEGRGALLSSYEQY
TRBJ2-1 | TRBV9 | ASSGQLAGEINEQF